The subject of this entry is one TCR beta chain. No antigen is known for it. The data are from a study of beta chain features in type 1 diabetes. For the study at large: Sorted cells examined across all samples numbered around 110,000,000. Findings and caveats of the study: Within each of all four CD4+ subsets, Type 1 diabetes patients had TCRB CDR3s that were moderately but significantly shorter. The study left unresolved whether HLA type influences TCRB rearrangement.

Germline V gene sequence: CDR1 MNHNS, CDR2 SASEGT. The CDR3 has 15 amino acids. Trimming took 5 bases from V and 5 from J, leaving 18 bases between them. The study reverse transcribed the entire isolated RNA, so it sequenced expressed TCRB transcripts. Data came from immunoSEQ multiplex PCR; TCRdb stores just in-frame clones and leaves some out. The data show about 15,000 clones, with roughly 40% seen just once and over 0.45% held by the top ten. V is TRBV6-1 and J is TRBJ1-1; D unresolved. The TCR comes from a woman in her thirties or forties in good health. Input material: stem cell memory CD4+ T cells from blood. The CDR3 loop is CASSPQSRGGTEAFF. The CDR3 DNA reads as TGTGCCAGCAGTCCACAATCCCGGGGAGGGACTGAAGCTTTCTTT.